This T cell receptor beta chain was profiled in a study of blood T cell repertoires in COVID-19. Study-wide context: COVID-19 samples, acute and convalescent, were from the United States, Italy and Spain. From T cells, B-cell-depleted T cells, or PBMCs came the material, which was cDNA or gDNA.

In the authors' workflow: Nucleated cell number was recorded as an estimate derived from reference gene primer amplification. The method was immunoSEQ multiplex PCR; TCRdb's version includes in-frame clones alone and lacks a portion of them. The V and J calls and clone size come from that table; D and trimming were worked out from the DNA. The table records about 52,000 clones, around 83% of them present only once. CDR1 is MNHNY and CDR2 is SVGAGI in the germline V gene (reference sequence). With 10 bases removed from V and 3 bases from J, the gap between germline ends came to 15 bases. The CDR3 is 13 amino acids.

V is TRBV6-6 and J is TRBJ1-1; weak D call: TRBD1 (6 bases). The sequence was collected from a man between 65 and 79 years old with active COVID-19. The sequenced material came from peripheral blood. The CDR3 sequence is CATKDGQYTEAFF. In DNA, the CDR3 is TGTGCCACCAAAGACGGACAGTACACTGAAGCTTTCTTT.